These 9 T cell receptor beta chains were all obtained from the same sample, sequenced in a study of CD8 T cells in ankylosing spondylitis. Findings and limits, study-wide: Apparently characteristic of ankylosing spondylitis blood was a TCR beta motif (about 8 highly homologous variants).

Their antigen targets remain unknown. MiXCR, run by TCRdb on the 5' RACE reads, gives a single entry per CDR3 protein. Found here are around 890,000 distinct CDR3 sequences, 10% to 15% of them singletons; the top ten hold just over 0.5%. Sequenced sample: blood, either unsorted or a sorted T cell fraction (not recorded which). Receptors were obtained from a male donor with ankylosing spondylitis.

The V call is TRBV2, the J call TRBJ2-7, with D possibly being TRBD1 (6 bases). CDR1 is SNHLY and CDR2 is FYNNEI in the germline V gene. The V end was cut by 4 bases, the J end by 5 bases, with 18 bases between. The CDR3 loop spans 15 amino acids. The CDR3 nucleotides are TGTGCCAGCAGTGGAACCAGGGGCACCATCGACGAGCAGTACTTC. Protein product: CASSGTRGTIDEQYF.

This clonotype has just a few counts. The J gene is TRBJ1-6, the V gene TRBV6-1; TRBD1 matches 10 bases. CDR1 and CDR2 (germline): MNHNS, SASEGT. Unmatched junction bases numbered 3, after V lost 6 bases and J lost 10 bases. This CDR3 spans 13 amino acids. CDR3 loop: CASRGDRGSPLHF. CDR3 nucleotides: TGTGCCAGCAGGGGGGACAGGGGATCACCCCTCCACTTT.

This clonotype was observed a handful of times. This chain uses TRBV5-1 with TRBJ2-2; no firm D call. Germline CDR1 and CDR2: SGHRS and YFSETQ. V lost 4 bases, J lost 4 bases, and 11 bases lay in between. The CDR3 totals 14 residues. This chain's CDR3 is CASSVGSFTGELFF. CDR3 bases: TGCGCCAGCAGCGTCGGGTCTTTCACCGGGGAGCTGTTTTTT.

V and J are TRBV20-1 and TRBJ2-7, with D hard to call. The CDR3 extends over 12 amino acids. Trimming pared 0 bases from V and 5 bases from J, leaving 8 bases between. The germline CDR1 and CDR2 sequences are DFQATT and SNEGSKA (reference sequence). The DNA for the CDR3 is TGCAGTGCTAGAGATCTAAGGAACGAGCAGTACTTC. Its translation is CSARDLRNEQYF.

The rearrangement links TRBV9 to TRBJ1-5; D might be TRBD1 (5 bases). Germline V gene data show CDR1 as SGDLS and CDR2 as YYNGEE. This CDR3 contains 14 residues. The V end lost 4 bases, the J end lost 2 bases, and 10 bases lay between the germline ends. Here the CDR3 DNA reads TGTGCCAGCAGCTATACAGGAGGCAATCAGCCCCAGCATTTT. Translation gives CASSYTGGNQPQHF. The entire variable domain, with the rest obtained from reference TRBV9 and TRBJ1-5, is as follows: DSGVTQTPKHLITATGQRVTLRCSPRSGDLSVYWYQQSLDQGLQFLIQYYNGEERAKGNILERFSAQQFPDLHSELNLSSLELGDSALYFCASSYTGGNQPQHFGDGTRLSIL.

The genes are TRBV5-1 and TRBJ2-3; either TRBD1 or TRBD2 may supply D (5 bases each). V lost 5 bases and J lost 2, with 15 bases in between. The germline V gene has CDR1 SGHRS and CDR2 YFSETQ. The length of the CDR3 is 15 residues. In DNA, the CDR3 is TGCGCCAGCAGTTACGGGACGGCGAACACAGATACGCAGTATTTT. It translates to CASSYGTANTDTQYF.

This clonotype was recorded at least ten times. V and J are TRBV20-1 and TRBJ2-1, with D perhaps matching TRBD2 (6 bases). This CDR3 is 14 amino acids long. V lost 4 bases and J 0 bases, leaving 10 bases between the germline ends. Germline V gives CDR1 DFQATT, CDR2 SNEGSKA (reference sequence). CDR3 nucleotides: TGCAGTGCTATTACTAGCAGCTCCTACAATGAGCAGTTCTTC. Translated, it gives CSAITSSSYNEQFF.

The table lists this clonotype with a few counts. The chain links TRBV6-5 to TRBJ1-6; a possible D gene is TRBD1 (6 bases). Trimming took 0 bases from V and 0 from J, leaving 12 bases between them. This CDR3 is built from 18 residues. From germline, CDR1 is MNHEY and CDR2 SVGAGI. CDR3 bases: TGTGCCAGCAGTTACTCGAGCAGGGGCAGCTCCTATAATTCACCCCTCCACTTT. Translated: CASSYSSRGSSYNSPLHF.

The V and J genes are TRBV20-1 and TRBJ2-3; perhaps TRBD1 as D (6 bases). Between the trimmed V and J ends, which lost 6 bases and 1 base, there was a span of 14 bases. Germline CDR1 reads DFQATT; CDR2 reads SNEGSKA (reference sequence). The CDR3 is 14 amino acids. The CDR3 here is CSAQGRGGTDTQYF. For the CDR3, the DNA is TGCAGTGCCCAAGGCAGGGGCGGCACAGATACGCAGTATTTT.